The 29 T cell receptor beta chains presented below share a single source sample, sequenced in a study of T cells in Graves' hyperthyroidism and ophthalmopathy. Amplification targeted TCR beta CDR3 regions from RNA transcripts. The study used the HTBI primer set for a first-round RT-PCR of the TCR CDR3. TCRdb reprocessed the multiplex PCR reads with MiXCR, giving one entry per CDR3 protein. Here the sample spans roughly 250,000 distinct CDR3 sequences, 13% to 15% being singletons. Sequencing was performed on blood. The receptors were gathered from a woman in her thirties or forties with Graves' hyperthyroidism that later progressed to Graves' ophthalmopathy.

This clonotype was seen at least ten times. This chain uses TRBV20-1 with TRBJ2-7, with D possibly being TRBD2 (5 bases). Germline V lookup: CDR1 DFQATT, CDR2 SNEGSKA (reference sequence). V gave up 6 bases and J gave up 5 bases, with 17 bases separating them. This CDR3 contains 13 residues. The CDR3 spells CSALQTLGDEQYF. CDR3 coding DNA: TGCAGTGCGCTGCAAACCCTCGGGGACGAGCAGTACTTC.

In this sample, this clonotype turned up a few times. The V and J genes are TRBV9 and TRBJ1-6, with a tentative D call TRBD1 (5 bases). Germline V lookup: CDR1 SGDLS, CDR2 YYNGEE. Between the trimmed V and J ends, which lost 4 bases and 4 bases, there was a span of 9 bases. This CDR3 comprises 14 residues. The CDR3 spells CASSTRQYNSPLHF. DNA of the CDR3: TGTGCCAGCAGCACCCGACAGTATAATTCACCCCTCCACTTT.

This clonotype was found many times. A junction boundary mismatches the germline segment, possibly from a read error. The rearrangement joins TRBV5-4 to TRBJ2-7, with 8 bases identical to TRBD2. This CDR3 is built from 13 residues. Germline values: CDR1 SGHNT, CDR2 YYREEE (reference sequence). This chain's CDR3 is CAGSLSGGYEQYF. The CDR3 DNA reads TGTGCCGGCAGCTTAAGCGGGGGTTACGAGCAGTACTTC. The complete variable domain, with remaining parts taken from reference TRBV5-4 and TRBJ2-7, reads ETGVTQSPTHLIKTRGQQVTLRCSSQSGHNTVSWYQQALGQGPQFIFQYYREEENGRGNFPPRFSGLQFPNYSSELNVNALELDDSALYLCAGSLSGGYEQYFGPGTRLTVT.

This chain connects TRBV10-1 to TRBJ2-7; D unclear. The CDR3 covers 13 residues. Trimming shortened V by 7 bases and J by 0 bases, and 10 bases separated the two germline ends. Per germline, CDR1 WNHNN and CDR2 SYGVQD (reference sequence). CDR3 in amino acids: CASIDTCSYEQYF. CDR3 in DNA: TGCGCCAGCATAGACACCTGCTCCTACGAGCAGTACTTC.

Notes on this clonotype: It may be a read error: a sequence one base away is much more abundant. V usage is TRBV3-1 and J usage is TRBJ2-5; D call uncertain. The CDR3 consists of 14 residues. The germline V gene has CDR1 LGHDT and CDR2 YNNKEL (reference sequence). In DNA form, the CDR3 reads TGTCCCAGCAGCCCGATGCTCGGAGAAGAGACCCAGTACTTC. Translating it yields CPSSPMLGEETQYF.

V gene TRBV2 combines with J gene TRBJ2-1; D not certain. The CDR3 has 15 residues. V was shortened by 6 bases and J by 0 bases, with 12 bases between the two germline ends. Germline V gives CDR1 SNHLY, CDR2 FYNNEI. The CDR3 sequence: CASSPLESSYNEQFF. DNA of the CDR3: TGTGCCAGCAGCCCCTTGGAGAGCTCCTACAATGAGCAGTTCTTC.

Concerning this clonotype itself: At one end the junction does not follow the germline gene, possibly because of a read error. This rearrangement joins TRBV7-7 to TRBJ2-5; 10 positions agree with TRBD1. This CDR3 region has 15 residues. The germline V gene has CDR1 SSHAT and CDR2 FNYEAQ (reference sequence). The CDR3 nucleotides read TGTGCTAGCAGCTTAGTCGGGACAGGGGAGAAGACCCAGTACTTC. It encodes CASSLVGTGEKTQYF.

In its sample, this clonotype was seen many times. The V call is TRBV18, the J call TRBJ2-1; no firm D call. Trimming left V 6 bases short and J 5 bases short, with 14 bases between. The CDR3 has 14 residues. From germline, CDR1 is KGHSH and CDR2 LQKENI. The DNA of the CDR3 is TGTGCCAGCTCTAACTTCGGTGTAGACAATGAGCAGTTCTTC. Protein sequence: CASSNFGVDNEQFF. The variable domain in full, with the rest retrieved from reference TRBV18 and TRBJ2-1, is NAGVMQNPRHLVRRRGQEARLRCSPMKGHSHVYWYRQLPEEGLKFMVYLQKENIIDESGMPKERFSAEFPKEGPSILRIQQVVRGDSAAYFCASSNFGVDNEQFFGPGTRLTVL.

This clonotype was counted many times. This chain uses TRBV6-4 with TRBJ2-7; possible D gene TRBD1, 5 bases. The CDR3 extends over 16 amino acids. The germline CDR1 and CDR2 sequences are MRHNA and SNTAGT. Between the trimmed V and J ends, which lost 0 bases and 5 bases, there was a span of 17 bases. The CDR3 is CASSDSELPWGHEQYF. As DNA, the CDR3 is TGTGCCAGCAGTGACTCTGAGCTCCCCTGGGGCCACGAGCAGTACTTC.

This clonotype was seen repeatedly, ten times or more. The chain is built from TRBV30 and TRBJ2-7, with TRBD1 as a possible D gene (6 bases). Germline lookup yields CDR1 GTSNPN and CDR2 SVGIG (reference sequence). This CDR3 contains 15 residues. V was trimmed by 4 bases and J by 6 bases, leaving 22 bases between them. DNA for the CDR3: TGTGCCTGGAAGTTAAGGGGCAGGGGTTGGTCCGAGCAGTACTTC. Translated, it gives CAWKLRGRGWSEQYF.

This clonotype was seen at least ten times. The rearrangement uses TRBV28 and TRBJ1-6; D is undetermined. CDR3 length equals 14 residues. V lost 7 bases to trimming and J lost 0 bases, with 7 bases between them. Per germline, CDR1 MDHEN and CDR2 SYDVKM. The CDR3 region has the DNA TGTGCCAGCAACATTTACTCCTATAATTCACCCCTCCACTTT. The encoded protein is CASNIYSYNSPLHF. Based on the CDR3 plus reference TRBV28 and TRBJ1-6, the full variable domain is DVKVTQSSRYLVKRTGEKVFLECVQDMDHENMFWYRQDPGLGLRLIYFSYDVKMKEKGDIPEGYSVSREKKERFSLILESASTNQTSMYLCASNIYSYNSPLHFGNGTRLTVT.

Many counts were recorded for this clonotype. This chain joins TRBV27 and TRBJ1-1, with no clear D. Trimming pared 0 bases from V and 4 bases from J, leaving 9 bases between. CDR3 size: 14 residues. Germline assignment: CDR1 MNHEY and CDR2 SMNVEV (reference sequence). In DNA form, the CDR3 reads TGTGCCAGCAGTTTATCCTATGGGAGCACTGAAGCTTTCTTT. It is translated as CASSLSYGSTEAFF.

Worth noting for this clonotype: A read error is likely, as this CDR3 ends without the conserved phenylalanine or tryptophan. The CDR3 spells CASSLAGWETQYC. The CDR3 nucleotides read TGTGCGAGCAGTTTAGCGGGCTGGGAGACCCAGTACTGC. The chain recombines TRBV27 with TRBJ2-5, with 7 bases lining up with TRBD2. CDR3 length: 13 amino acids. The germline gives CDR1 MNHEY, CDR2 SMNVEV (reference sequence).

This clonotype has at least ten counts. CDR3 coding DNA: TGCGCCAGCAGCTTGGAGTCCGAGACCCAGTACTTC. This gives the protein CASSLESETQYF. V is TRBV5-1 and J is TRBJ2-5; D not resolved. With 0 bases removed from V and 5 bases from J, the gap between germline ends came to 5 bases. The CDR3 consists of 12 residues. Germline V gene lookup returns CDR1 SGHRS and CDR2 YFSETQ.

There are many counts of this clonotype. The gene calls are TRBV7-3 and TRBJ2-2; 9 bases line up with TRBD2. Germline V gene lookup returns CDR1 SGHTA and CDR2 FQGTGA. V gave up 6 bases and J gave up 0 bases; unmatched junction bases: 5. The CDR3 is 16 amino acids. The CDR3: CASSYSGSTNTGELFF. The DNA for the CDR3 is TGTGCCAGCAGTTATAGCGGGAGCACGAACACCGGGGAGCTGTTTTTT.

The CDR3 sequence is CSAPSRPTDTQYF. CDR3 coding DNA: TGCAGTGCTCCCAGCAGGCCCACAGATACGCAGTATTTT. This chain joins TRBV20-1 and TRBJ2-3, with no clear D. V lost 5 bases and J 2 bases, leaving 11 bases between the germline ends. This CDR3 has 13 amino acids. CDR1 is DFQATT, CDR2 SNEGSKA, per germline (reference sequence).

At least ten counts were recorded for this clonotype. In nucleotides, the CDR3 is TGTGCCAGCAGCCCCAACGCCGCAACCAGGGGTAGCAATCAGCCCCAGCATTTT. It yields the protein CASSPNAATRGSNQPQHF. The J gene is TRBJ1-5, the V gene TRBV28; tentative D call: TRBD1 (6 bases). The V gene lost 6 bases and the J gene lost 0 bases, with 21 bases spanning the gap. The germline CDR1 and CDR2 sequences are MDHEN and SYDVKM. The CDR3 runs to 18 residues.

This clonotype was recorded at least ten times. V and J are TRBV30 and TRBJ2-2; no clear D gene. CDR1 is GTSNPN and CDR2 is SVGIG in the germline V gene (reference sequence). The CDR3 is 13 residues long. V was pared by 2 bases and J by 7 bases, with 11 bases between. The CDR3 DNA reads TGTGCCTGGAGTTCAACGGATCACGGGGAGCTGTTTTTT. It translates to CAWSSTDHGELFF. The full variable domain, its missing parts supplied by reference TRBV30 and TRBJ2-2, is SQTIHQWPATLVQPVGSPLSLECTVEGTSNPNLYWYRQAAGRGLQLLFYSVGIGQISSEVPQNLSASRPQDRQFILSSKKLLLSDSGFYLCAWSSTDHGELFFGEGSRLTVL.

This clonotype was detected only once. The J gene is TRBJ2-3, the V gene TRBV20-1; D is perhaps TRBD1 (6 bases). The V and J ends lost 4 bases and 1 base respectively, with 9 bases between them. Germline V lookup: CDR1 DFQATT, CDR2 SNEGSKA (reference sequence). This CDR3 region has 13 residues. The CDR3 nucleotides read TGCAGTGCTACCCGGACAGGCACAGATACGCAGTATTTT. Residues: CSATRTGTDTQYF.

Only a few counts were recorded for this clonotype. A much more abundant neighbour one base away suggests this may be a read error. This chain joins TRBV3-1 and TRBJ2-1; a weak D match, TRBD2 (7 bases). Trimming took off 10 bases at V and 9 bases at J, with 16 bases between the two ends. Germline lookup yields CDR1 LGHDT and CDR2 YNNKEL (reference sequence). The length of the CDR3 is 12 residues. The CDR3 bases are TGTGCCAACAGTCGAGGGGGGGGTGAGCAGTTCTTC. Translation gives CANSRGGGEQFF.

This clonotype was seen at least ten times. The V and J genes are TRBV9 and TRBJ1-6, with 7 bases that match TRBD1. The trim removed 0 bases at V and 0 bases at J, leaving 6 bases unmatched. This CDR3 spans 18 amino acids. Germline V gene sequence: CDR1 SGDLS, CDR2 YYNGEE. The CDR3 loop is CASSVGQGIASYNSPLHF. The CDR3 DNA is TGTGCCAGCAGCGTAGGACAGGGAATCGCCTCCTATAATTCACCCCTCCACTTT. The full variable domain, its missing parts supplied by reference TRBV9 and TRBJ1-6, is DSGVTQTPKHLITATGQRVTLRCSPRSGDLSVYWYQQSLDQGLQFLIQYYNGEERAKGNILERFSAQQFPDLHSELNLSSLELGDSALYFCASSVGQGIASYNSPLHFGNGTRLTVT.

There are many counts of this clonotype. The gene calls are TRBV11-2 and TRBJ2-7, with no clear D. Trimming took 7 bases from V and 0 from J, leaving 13 bases between them. The CDR3 is made up of 14 amino acids. CDR1 SGHAT and CDR2 FQNNGV come from the germline V gene. The DNA for the CDR3 is TGTGCCAGCAACTTCCAGGCTTACTCCTACGAGCAGTACTTC. This encodes CASNFQAYSYEQYF.

The chain has TRBV4-1 and TRBJ2-3; D not resolved. Per the germline V gene, CDR1 is MGHRA and CDR2 is YSYEKL. Trimming stripped 4 bases from V and 1 base from J, with 12 bases between. The CDR3 is 15 residues long. The DNA of the CDR3 is TGCGCCAGCAGCCCTTTAGCCAGAGGCACAGATACGCAGTATTTT. Protein: CASSPLARGTDTQYF.

This clonotype has a count of ten or more. This chain uses TRBV2 with TRBJ2-3; no reliable D call. V lost 6 bases, J lost 11 bases, and 12 bases lay in between. CDR3 length: 11 amino acids. Looked up from germline, CDR1 is SNHLY and CDR2 is FYNNEI. The CDR3 is CASRTGVGQYF. CDR3 sequence (DNA): TGTGCCAGCAGAACTGGAGTTGGGCAGTATTTT.

This clonotype was recorded a few times. This chain joins TRBV25-1 and TRBJ2-2; D is unresolved. The V gene lost 1 base and the J gene lost 0 bases, with 9 bases spanning the gap. Germline V gene sequence: CDR1 MGHDK, CDR2 SYGVNS. The CDR3 sequence is 16 residues long. The CDR3 nucleotides read TGTGCCAGCAGTGAATCGGCAACCGCGAACACCGGGGAGCTGTTTTTT. Its protein product is CASSESATANTGELFF.

The chain couples TRBV30 to TRBJ1-3; D remains ambiguous. V lost 2 bases, J lost 0 bases, and 5 bases lay in between. The CDR3 length is 13 residues. Germline loops: CDR1 GTSNPN, CDR2 SVGIG (reference sequence). Here the CDR3 DNA reads TGTGCCTGGAGTACCTTCTCTGGAAACACCATATATTTT. It yields the protein CAWSTFSGNTIYF. Variable domain in full (rest from reference TRBV30 and TRBJ1-3): SQTIHQWPATLVQPVGSPLSLECTVEGTSNPNLYWYRQAAGRGLQLLFYSVGIGQISSEVPQNLSASRPQDRQFILSSKKLLLSDSGFYLCAWSTFSGNTIYFGEGSWLTVV.

This clonotype was seen at least ten times. The V gene is TRBV3-1, the J gene TRBJ1-1; 7 bases map to TRBD1. Trimming cost V 5 bases and J 4 bases; bases outside gene matches: 7. CDR3 length equals 14 residues. The germline V gene has CDR1 LGHDT and CDR2 YNNKEL (reference sequence). CDR3 DNA: TGTGCCAGCAGCTTCGGGACAGCTGGCACTGAAGCTTTCTTT. Translating it yields CASSFGTAGTEAFF.

This clonotype was picked up a small number of times. This chain connects TRBV9 to TRBJ1-6, with D possibly TRBD1 on 6 matching bases. This CDR3 has 15 residues. Germline-derived CDR1 and CDR2 are SGDLS and YYNGEE. Between the trimmed V and J ends, which lost 2 bases and 7 bases, there was a span of 13 bases. CDR3 region: CASSVTGTLNSPLHF. DNA of the CDR3: TGTGCCAGCAGCGTCACCGGGACACTCAATTCACCCCTCCACTTT.

This clonotype was seen repeatedly, ten times or more. J is TRBJ2-7 and V is TRBV20-1; D is perhaps TRBD1 (6 bases). The CDR3 is made up of 13 amino acids. The V end was cut by 2 bases, the J end by 3 bases, with 11 bases between. CDR1 DFQATT and CDR2 SNEGSKA come from the germline V gene (reference sequence). Here the CDR3 reads CSARKQGYYEQYF. The CDR3 coding sequence is TGCAGTGCTAGAAAACAGGGTTACTACGAGCAGTACTTC.